The rows below give T cell receptor beta chains drawn from one sample of a study of T cell responses to AZD1222 COVID-19 vaccine. Only in-frame clones appear in the TCRdb table, and some are missing; sequencing was by immunoSEQ multiplex PCR. Of some 130,000 clones detected, roughly 80% appear once; the ten largest clones hold about 4%. The source material was peripheral blood, sampled on day 0 of AZD1222 vaccination. The receptors originated from an adult in good health. Each CDR3 is given with its conserved first and last residue. A D gene is named only where the DNA matches it firmly. The listing skips clone size in some rows; elsewhere it reads once, few, many or a size class.

abundance: .
d_gene: .
v_gene: TRBV11-2
j_gene: TRBJ1-1
len: 15
CDR3nt: TGTGCCAGCAGCTTAGATCGGGGGAGGAACACTGAAGCTTTCTTT
CDR3aa: CASSLDRGRNTEAFF

abundance: once
d_gene: .
v_gene: TRBV6-4
j_gene: TRBJ2-2
len: 14
CDR3nt: TGTGCCAGCAGTGACTCCCCGGACACCGGGGAGCTGTTTTTT
CDR3aa: CASSDSPDTGELFF

abundance: .
d_gene: TRBD1
v_gene: TRBV6-5
j_gene: TRBJ1-5
len: 15
CDR3nt: TGTGCCAGCAGCCCCGGACAGGGGAGCAATCAGCCCCAGCATTTT
CDR3aa: CASSPGQGSNQPQHF

abundance: few
d_gene: .
v_gene: TRBV5-1
j_gene: TRBJ2-7
len: 15
CDR3nt: TGCGCCAGCAGCGCTGGCATCCAGCGTTCCTACGAGCAGTACTTC
CDR3aa: CASSAGIQRSYEQYF

abundance: .
d_gene: TRBD1
v_gene: TRBV28
j_gene: TRBJ2-5
len: 16
CDR3nt: TGTGCCAGCAGCCCACACCTTCGACAGGGCCCAGAGACCCAGTACTTC
CDR3aa: CASSPHLRQGPETQYF

abundance: .
d_gene: TRBD1
v_gene: TRBV6-5
j_gene: TRBJ1-1
len: 15
CDR3nt: TGTGCCAGCACTAACAGGGGGCGCGCGGACACTGAAGCTTTCTTT
CDR3aa: CASTNRGRADTEAFF

abundance: .
d_gene: TRBD1
v_gene: TRBV27
j_gene: TRBJ1-2
len: 16
CDR3nt: TGTGCCAGCAGCCTTAACACAGGGGGCGCTTTCTATGGCTACACCTTC
CDR3aa: CASSLNTGGAFYGYTF

abundance: .
d_gene: TRBD1
v_gene: TRBV9
j_gene: TRBJ1-3
len: 16
CDR3nt: TGTGCCAGCAGCGTAACAGGGGTGGGTACGGGAAACACCATATATTTT
CDR3aa: CASSVTGVGTGNTIYF

abundance: .
d_gene: TRBD2
v_gene: TRBV5-1
j_gene: TRBJ2-7
len: 14
CDR3nt: TGCGCCAGCAGCTTGGCGGGGGGGTCCTACGAGCAGTACTTC
CDR3aa: CASSLAGGSYEQYF

abundance: .
d_gene: .
v_gene: TRBV10-3
j_gene: TRBJ1-1
len: 18
CDR3nt: TGTGCCATCAGTTCCCTCAACCCGATCCAGGGAGTCAGCACTGAAGCTTTCTTT
CDR3aa: CAISSLNPIQGVSTEAFF

abundance: .
d_gene: .
v_gene: TRBV2
j_gene: TRBJ1-1
len: 13
CDR3nt: TGTGCCAGCAGTGTGAAATTGGAGACTGAAGCTTTCTTT
CDR3aa: CASSVKLETEAFF

abundance: .
d_gene: .
v_gene: TRBV19
j_gene: TRBJ1-3
len: 17
CDR3nt: TGTGCCAGTAGGAGGGGGGAACGCCGTCTAAGCGGAAACACCATATATTTT
CDR3aa: CASRRGERRLSGNTIYF

abundance: many
d_gene: TRBD1
v_gene: TRBV5-1
j_gene: TRBJ2-2
len: 16
CDR3nt: TGCGCCAGCAGCTTGGGAGGGACAGCGAACACCGGGGAGCTGTTTTTT
CDR3aa: CASSLGGTANTGELFF

abundance: .
d_gene: .
v_gene: TRBV28
j_gene: TRBJ1-1
len: 14
CDR3nt: TGTGCCAGCAGCTCTTCACAGGGAAACACTGAAGCTTTCTTT
CDR3aa: CASSSSQGNTEAFF

abundance: .
d_gene: TRBD1
v_gene: TRBV3-1/TRBV3-2
j_gene: TRBJ1-1
len: 12
CDR3nt: TGTGCCAGCGCCCGGGCGACAGGGACAGCTTTCTTT
CDR3aa: CASARATGTAFF